This entry features one T cell receptor beta chain sequence. Its target is unknown. These data come from a study of cytomegalovirus exposure and HLA in healthy donors. Study outcomes and limitations: Previous analysis showed most TCR beta V segments were productive about 87% or about 30% of the time. V- and J-gene trimming in TCR beta was tied to a missense DCLRE1C variant by an analysis performed later.

The PCR used 60 Vbeta and 13 Jbeta primers. The table came from immunoSEQ multiplex PCR; TCRdb's copy has only in-frame clones and leaves some out. In the table there are 130,000 or so clones, roughly 84% of which are singletons. The CDR3 has 16 amino acids. V dropped 1 base and J dropped 5; count of bases not matched to a gene: 11. CDR1 SGHAT and CDR2 FQNNGV come from the germline V gene. This clonotype was sampled from a woman aged 18-29 years in good health and CMV-seropositive. Sequencing used PBMCs. The rearrangement links TRBV11-2 to TRBJ2-7; 7 nucleotides agree with TRBD1. As DNA, the CDR3 is TGTGCCAGCAGCTTAGTCGCGGGCAGGGGGATTGACGAGCAGTACTTC. The encoded protein is CASSLVAGRGIDEQYF.